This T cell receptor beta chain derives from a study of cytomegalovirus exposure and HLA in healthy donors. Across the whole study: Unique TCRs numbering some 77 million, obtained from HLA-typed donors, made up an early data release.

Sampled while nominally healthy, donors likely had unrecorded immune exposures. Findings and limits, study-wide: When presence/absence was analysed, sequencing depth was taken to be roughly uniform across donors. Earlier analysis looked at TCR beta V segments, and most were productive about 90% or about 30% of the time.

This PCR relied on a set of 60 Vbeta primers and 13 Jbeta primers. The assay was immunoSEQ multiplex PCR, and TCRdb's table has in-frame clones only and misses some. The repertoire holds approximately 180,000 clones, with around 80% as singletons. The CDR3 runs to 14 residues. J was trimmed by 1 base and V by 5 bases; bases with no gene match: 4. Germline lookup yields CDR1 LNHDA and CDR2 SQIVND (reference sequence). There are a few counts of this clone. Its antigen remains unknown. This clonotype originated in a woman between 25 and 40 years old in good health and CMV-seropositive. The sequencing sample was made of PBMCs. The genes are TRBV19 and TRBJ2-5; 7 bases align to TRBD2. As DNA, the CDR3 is TGTGCCAGTAGTCCCTGGGGGGGCCAAGAGACCCAGTACTTC. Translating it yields CASSPWGGQETQYF.